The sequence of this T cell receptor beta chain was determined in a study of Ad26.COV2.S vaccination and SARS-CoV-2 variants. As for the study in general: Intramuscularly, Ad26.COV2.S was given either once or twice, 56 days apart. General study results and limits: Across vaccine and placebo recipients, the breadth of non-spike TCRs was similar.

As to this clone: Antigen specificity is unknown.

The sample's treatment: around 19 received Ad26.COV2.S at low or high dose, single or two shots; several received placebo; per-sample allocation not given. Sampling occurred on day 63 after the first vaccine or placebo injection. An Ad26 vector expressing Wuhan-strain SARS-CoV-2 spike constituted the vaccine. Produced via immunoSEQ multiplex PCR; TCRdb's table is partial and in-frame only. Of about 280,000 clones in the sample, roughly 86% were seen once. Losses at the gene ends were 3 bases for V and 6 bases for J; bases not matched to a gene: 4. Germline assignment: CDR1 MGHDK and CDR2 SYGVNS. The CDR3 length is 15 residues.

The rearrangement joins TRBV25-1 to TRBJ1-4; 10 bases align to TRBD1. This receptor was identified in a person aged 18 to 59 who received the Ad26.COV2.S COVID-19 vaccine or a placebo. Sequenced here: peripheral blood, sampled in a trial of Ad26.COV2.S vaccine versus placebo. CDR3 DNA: TGTGCCAGCAGTGACGCCGGGACAGGGGATGAAAAACTGTTTTTT. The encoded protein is CASSDAGTGDEKLFF.